A single sample is the source of the 20 T cell receptor beta chains below, sequenced in a study of cytomegalovirus exposure and HLA in healthy donors. The repertoire was sequenced with immunoSEQ multiplex PCR; TCRdb's copy has only in-frame clones and lacks some. The sample lists about 330,000 clones; roughly 87% were seen once. Sequenced material: PBMCs. These receptors were collected from a woman aged 30 to 39 in good health and CMV-seropositive.

This clone has a handful of counts. J is TRBJ1-4 and V is TRBV7-2; D not certain. With 5 bases removed from V and 5 bases from J, the gap between germline ends came to 9 bases. The CDR3 has 13 amino acids. Per germline, CDR1 SGHTA and CDR2 FQGNSA. CDR3 residues: CASSQDGNEKLFF. The CDR3 DNA follows: TGTGCCAGCAGCCAGGACGGGAATGAAAAACTGTTTTTT. Drawing the rest from reference TRBV7-2 and TRBJ1-4, the complete variable domain is GAGVSQSPSNKVTEKGKDVELRCDPISGHTALYWYRQSLGQGLEFLIYFQGNSAPDKSGLPSDRFSAERTGGSVSTLTIQRTQQEDSAVYLCASSQDGNEKLFFGSGTQLSVL.

In this sample, this clone turned up a few times. The chain couples TRBV7-2 to TRBJ1-1; D is undetermined. Per the germline V gene, CDR1 is SGHTA and CDR2 is FQGNSA. The CDR3 runs to 12 residues. V lost 2 bases and J 8 bases, leaving 9 bases between the germline ends. The CDR3 bases are TGTGCCAGCAGCTTAAATTCGAACGAAGCTTTCTTT. It encodes CASSLNSNEAFF.

This clone was detected once. The chain carries TRBV15 and TRBJ1-1; D is unresolved. CDR3 length: 13 amino acids. V lost 3 bases to trimming and J lost 2 bases, with 7 bases between them. Germline CDR1 LNHNV, CDR2 YYDKDF (reference sequence). CDR3 sequence (DNA): TGTGCCACCAGCAGTGGCAGCAACACTGAAGCTTTCTTT. Amino acid sequence: CATSSGSNTEAFF. The full variable domain, rest sourced from reference TRBV15 and TRBJ1-1, is DAMVIQNPRYQVTQFGKPVTLSCSQTLNHNVMYWYQQKSSQAPKLLFHYYDKDFNNEADTPDNFQSRRPNTSFCFLDIRSPGLGDTAMYLCATSSGSNTEAFFGQGTRLTVV.

J is TRBJ1-2 and V is TRBV10-3; unclear D gene. Germline loops: CDR1 ENHRY, CDR2 SYGVKD. Trimming shortened V by 0 bases and J by 5 bases, and 7 bases separated the two germline ends. CDR3 size: 13 residues. CDR3 protein: CAISESMGYGYTF. CDR3 nucleotide sequence: TGTGCCATCAGTGAGTCGATGGGATATGGCTACACCTTC.

The genes are TRBV7-3 and TRBJ2-5; TRBD1 agrees at 7 bases. CDR1 SGHTA and CDR2 FQGTGA come from the germline V gene. V dropped 2 bases and J dropped 1; count of bases not matched to a gene: 4. The CDR3 covers 15 residues. CDR3 DNA: TGTGCCAGCAGCTTAGGGCGGACAGGCCAAGAGACCCAGTACTTC. This translates into CASSLGRTGQETQYF.

The chain employs TRBV11-2 and TRBJ1-4; D is ambiguous. CDR3 length equals 16 residues. Looked up from germline, CDR1 is SGHAT and CDR2 is FQNNGV. V lost 0 bases and J 7 bases, leaving 15 bases between the germline ends. The CDR3: CASSLEGYTSVEKLFF. CDR3 nucleotides: TGTGCCAGCAGCTTAGAGGGTTATACGAGTGTTGAAAAACTGTTTTTT.

This clone occurred once. This chain uses TRBV18 with TRBJ2-7; 10 nucleotides line up with TRBD2. Losses at the gene ends were 5 bases for V and 6 bases for J; bases not matched to a gene: 10. Per germline, CDR1 KGHSH and CDR2 LQKENI. The CDR3 totals 15 residues. CDR3 in DNA: TGTGCCAGCTCAGAAAAGAGCGGGAGGGCCGTCGAGCAGTACTTC. Protein: CASSEKSGRAVEQYF.

V usage is TRBV29-1 and J usage is TRBJ2-7; TRBD1 matches at 9 bases. Per the germline V gene, CDR1 is SQVTM and CDR2 is ANQGSEA. J gave up 3 bases and V 6 bases, and 6 bases lay outside the gene matches. The CDR3 is 13 residues long. DNA for the CDR3: TGCAGCGTGAGGGAGACAGGGGGCTACGAGCAGTACTTC. It codes for CSVRETGGYEQYF.

The genes are TRBV27 and TRBJ2-5; either TRBD1 or TRBD2 may fit D (6 bases each). Germline-derived CDR1 and CDR2 are MNHEY and SMNVEV (reference sequence). V gave up 6 bases and J gave up 3 bases, with 14 bases separating them. The CDR3 spans 14 residues. CDR3 bases: TGTGCCAGCAGCATGTCCGGGGGCGAAGAGACCCAGTACTTC. This gives the protein CASSMSGGEETQYF.

This chain joins TRBV21-1 and TRBJ1-2. TRBV21-1 is listed as a pseudogene. The CDR3 runs to 9 residues. CDR3 bases: TGTGCCAGCAGCCCCCGAGACACCTTC. It translates to CASSPRDTF.

This clone was recorded once. V usage is TRBV5-6 and J usage is TRBJ2-1, with 7 bases fitting TRBD2. The J segment lost 1 base and the V segment lost 0 bases, leaving 4 bases of the junction unmatched. Germline CDR1 reads SGHDT; CDR2 reads YYEEEE. This CDR3 is 16 amino acids long. This CDR3 is CASSLGLAQSYNEQFF. CDR3 coding DNA: TGTGCCAGCAGCTTGGGACTAGCTCAATCCTACAATGAGCAGTTCTTC.

The chain recombines TRBV9 with TRBJ1-4, with 10 bases that match TRBD1. Trimming removed 3 bases from V and 7 bases from J; junction bases left unmatched: 6. Germline V gene data show CDR1 as SGDLS and CDR2 as YYNGEE. The CDR3 has 15 amino acids. The CDR3: CASSASGTGVEKLFF. The CDR3 DNA reads TGTGCCAGCAGCGCCTCCGGGACAGGGGTTGAAAAACTGTTTTTT. The entire variable domain, with the rest obtained from reference TRBV9 and TRBJ1-4, is as follows: DSGVTQTPKHLITATGQRVTLRCSPRSGDLSVYWYQQSLDQGLQFLIQYYNGEERAKGNILERFSAQQFPDLHSELNLSSLELGDSALYFCASSASGTGVEKLFFGSGTQLSVL.

Only a few counts were recorded for this clone. The J gene is TRBJ2-7, the V gene TRBV5-1; 12 bases are shared with TRBD1. Per the germline V gene, CDR1 is SGHRS and CDR2 is YFSETQ. The V segment lost 0 bases and the J segment 5 bases; nucleotides outside the gene matches: 3. The CDR3 loop spans 15 amino acids. The DNA of the CDR3 is TGCGCCAGCAGCTTGGGGGACAGGGGGCCCCACGAGCAGTACTTC. Its translation is CASSLGDRGPHEQYF.

This clone was counted only a few times. J is TRBJ1-2 and V is TRBV30; possibly TRBD1 for D (6 bases). Germline V gives CDR1 GTSNPN, CDR2 SVGIG (reference sequence). The CDR3 is made up of 12 amino acids. Trimming took off 3 bases at V and 4 bases at J, with 9 bases between the two ends. As DNA, the CDR3 is TGTGCCTGGAGCGAGGGGGGCTATGGCTACACCTTC. Residues: CAWSEGGYGYTF.

The chain carries TRBV7-9 and TRBJ2-7; D may be TRBD1 (5 bases). Germline CDR1 is SEHNR and CDR2 is FQNEAQ (reference sequence). V shed 6 bases and J shed 0 bases, with 12 bases lying between them. This CDR3 spans 14 amino acids. The CDR3 spells CASRQDANSYEQYF. The CDR3 nucleotides read TGTGCCAGCAGACAGGACGCGAACTCCTACGAGCAGTACTTC.

This clone was counted once. The chain recombines TRBV18 with TRBJ2-7, with D possibly being TRBD1 (5 bases). Trimming shortened V by 3 bases and J by 3 bases, and 15 bases separated the two germline ends. The V gene's germline CDR1 is KGHSH and CDR2 LQKENI. The CDR3 length is 15 residues. CDR3 protein: CASSPLPTGNYEQYF. CDR3 nucleotide sequence: TGTGCCAGCTCACCCCTCCCCACAGGCAACTACGAGCAGTACTTC. Based on the CDR3 plus reference TRBV18 and TRBJ2-7, the full variable domain is NAGVMQNPRHLVRRRGQEARLRCSPMKGHSHVYWYRQLPEEGLKFMVYLQKENIIDESGMPKERFSAEFPKEGPSILRIQQVVRGDSAAYFCASSPLPTGNYEQYFGPGTRLTVT.

This chain uses TRBV9 with TRBJ2-2; TRBD2 matches 15 bases. CDR3 size: 18 residues. The germline V gene has CDR1 SGDLS and CDR2 YYNGEE. V was pared by 4 bases and J by 1 base, with 5 bases of the junction left unmatched. The CDR3 is CASSPRTSGRENTGELFF. CDR3 in DNA: TGTGCCAGCAGCCCCCGGACTAGCGGGAGGGAGAACACCGGGGAGCTGTTTTTT.

In its sample, this clone was seen once. The chain couples TRBV6-6 to TRBJ2-2, with 13 bases aligning to TRBD2. The CDR3 contains 16 residues. Germline V gene lookup returns CDR1 MNHNY and CDR2 SVGAGI (reference sequence). V lost 6 bases and J lost 5; bases outside the gene matches: 6. Written as DNA, the CDR3 is TGTGCCAGCAGCCCCGGGACTAGCGGGACAACCGGGGAGCTGTTTTTT. Amino acid sequence: CASSPGTSGTTGELFF.

This clone turned up a few times. This chain uses TRBV4-2 with TRBJ2-1; no firm D call. This CDR3 is built from 14 residues. Trimming removed 4 bases from V and 2 bases from J, with 9 bases in between. CDR1 is LGHNA, CDR2 YNFKEQ, per germline. CDR3 region: CASSLEQAYNEQFF. The CDR3, as DNA: TGTGCCAGCAGCCTGGAGCAGGCCTACAATGAGCAGTTCTTC.

The chain has TRBV7-6 and TRBJ2-7; a weak D match, TRBD1 (5 bases). Per the germline V gene, CDR1 is SGHVS and CDR2 is FNYEAQ. This CDR3 region has 14 residues. V lost 3 bases and J lost 7, with 16 bases in between. The CDR3 sequence: CASSFGSGAGEQYF. The CDR3 nucleotides are TGTGCCAGCAGCTTTGGCTCTGGGGCAGGAGAGCAGTACTTC.